There are a few counts of the clone carrying this T cell receptor (beta chain). Each CDR3 protein is one row after TCRdb ran MiXCR on the 5' RACE reads. The table lists approximately 700,000 distinct CDR3 sequences, 15% to 20% of them singletons. These data come from a study of identical twins. This CDR3 is built from 14 residues. The V and J ends lost 6 bases and 2 bases, in that order; junction bases with no gene match: 4. This same sample was also part of a study on T cells expressing NK-cell markers. That study reports: Source material for TCR beta repertoires consisted of sorted CD3+CD56+NKG2C+, CD3+CD56+NKG2C- and CD3+CD56-NKG2C+ T cells. Dominant NKG2C+ clonotypes in a handful of donors made up roughly 1.0-7.0% of CD8+ T cells. Dominance of the CD3+CD56-NKG2C+ fraction by these clonotypes also held in a handful of donors.

The origin of this receptor is a woman aged 18-30 years in good health. V is TRBV12-3 or TRBV12-4 and J is TRBJ1-5; 7 nucleotides agree with TRBD1. Source material: PBMCs. DNA for the CDR3: TGTGCCAGCAGGCGACAGGGCGGCAATCAGCCCCAGCATTTT. Residues: CASRRQGGNQPQHF.